This T cell receptor (beta chain) was captured by sequencing in a study of CXCR3-negative and CXCR3-positive naive CD8 T cells. Libraries of TRB cDNA were made by 5' RACE and carried UMIs. TCRdb reprocessed the 5' RACE reads and reports one entry per CDR3 protein, with no DNA. In all, the sample yields about 130,000 distinct CDR3 sequences. In triplicate, each CD8+ T cell subset was sorted at 250,000 to 300,000 cells per replicate. The CDR3 has 14 amino acids. Per the germline V gene, CDR1 is MNHEY and CDR2 is SVGEGT. V is TRBV6-2 or TRBV6-3 and J is TRBJ1-5. The clonotype comes from a human donor in good health. Some clones in this sample may be carry-over from other donors' samples. Sequencing was carried out using naive CXCR3- CD8+ T cells from blood. Subset defined: CD45RO-CCR7+CD27+CD95- naive CD8+ T cells lacking CXCR3 (TNR3-). CDR3: CASSGQHSNQPQHF.